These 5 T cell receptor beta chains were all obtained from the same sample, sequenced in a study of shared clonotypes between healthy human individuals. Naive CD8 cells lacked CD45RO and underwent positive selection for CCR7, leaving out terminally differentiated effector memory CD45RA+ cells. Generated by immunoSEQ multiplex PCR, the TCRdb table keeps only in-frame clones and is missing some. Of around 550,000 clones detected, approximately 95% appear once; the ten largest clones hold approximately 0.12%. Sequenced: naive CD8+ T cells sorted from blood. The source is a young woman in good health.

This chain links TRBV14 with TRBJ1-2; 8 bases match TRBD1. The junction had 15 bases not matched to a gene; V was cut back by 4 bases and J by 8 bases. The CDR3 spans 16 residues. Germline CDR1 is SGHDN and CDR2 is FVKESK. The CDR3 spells CASSPTPGQESPGYTF. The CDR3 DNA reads TGTGCCAGCAGCCCTACACCGGGACAGGAGTCTCCGGGCTACACCTTC.

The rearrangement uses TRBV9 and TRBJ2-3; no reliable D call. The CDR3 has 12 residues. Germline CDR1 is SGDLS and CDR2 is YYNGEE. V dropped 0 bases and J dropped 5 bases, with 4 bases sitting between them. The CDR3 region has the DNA TGTGCCAGCAGCGTAGATGTAGATACGCAGTATTTT. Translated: CASSVDVDTQYF.

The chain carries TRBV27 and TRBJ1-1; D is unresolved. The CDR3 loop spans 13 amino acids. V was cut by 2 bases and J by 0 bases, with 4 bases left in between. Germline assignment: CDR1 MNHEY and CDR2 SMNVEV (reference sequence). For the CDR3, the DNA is TGTGCCAGCAGTTTAAACGTGAACACTGAAGCTTTCTTT. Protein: CASSLNVNTEAFF.

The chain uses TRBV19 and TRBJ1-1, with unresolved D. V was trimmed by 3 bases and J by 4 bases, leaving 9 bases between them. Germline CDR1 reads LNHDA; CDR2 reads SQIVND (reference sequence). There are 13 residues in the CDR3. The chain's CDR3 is CASSMGGVTEAFF. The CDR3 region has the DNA TGTGCCAGTAGTATGGGCGGTGTCACTGAAGCTTTCTTT.

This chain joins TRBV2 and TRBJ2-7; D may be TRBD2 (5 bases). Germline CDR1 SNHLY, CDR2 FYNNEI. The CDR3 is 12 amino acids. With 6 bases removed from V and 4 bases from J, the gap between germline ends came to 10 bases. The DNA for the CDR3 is TGTGCCAGCAGGGACTGGATGTACGAGCAGTACTTC. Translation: CASRDWMYEQYF.